Below, 20 T cell receptor beta chains from the same sample are listed, as sequenced in a study of cytomegalovirus exposure and HLA in healthy donors (dated by TCRdb to 2016 to 2017). Library preparation was by the immunoSEQ multiplex PCR assay. TCRdb retrieved this table from immuneACCESS and kept in-frame rearrangements only. Not all clones are present; in checked studies, unresolved V genes account for under half, and no reason is known for the remainder. The table for this sample lists some 140,000 clones; 75% to 90% of them were counted only once. In total, the top ten clones hold approximately 20% of the sample. Sequencing was performed on PBMCs. These receptors were obtained from a young man in good health and CMV-seropositive.

The CDR3 here is CASSYAGGAEAFF. The CDR3 coding sequence is TGTGCCAGCAGTTACGCAGGAGGGGCTGAAGCTTTCTTT. V and J are TRBV6-6 and TRBJ1-1, with a possible D match to TRBD1 (5 bases). This CDR3 has 13 amino acids. Germline V gene data show CDR1 as MNHNY and CDR2 as SVGAGI (reference sequence). The V gene lost 2 bases and the J gene lost 6 bases, with 10 bases spanning the gap.

V usage is TRBV6-1 and J usage is TRBJ2-2; D is ambiguous. V was pared by 7 bases and J by 0 bases, with 9 bases between. This CDR3 contains 14 residues. Germline assignment: CDR1 MNHNS and CDR2 SASEGT. The CDR3 DNA reads TGTGCCAGCAAAGTAGACTCGAACACCGGGGAGCTGTTTTTT. It translates to CASKVDSNTGELFF.

V gene TRBV21-1 combines with J gene TRBJ1-1. TRBV21-1 represents a pseudogene. This CDR3 spans 14 amino acids. The DNA of the CDR3 is TGTGCCAGCAGCAAACTTCGGGAGAACACTGAAGCTTTCTTT. Protein sequence: CASSKLRENTEAFF.

V and J are TRBV10-3 and TRBJ1-2; tentatively, D is TRBD1 (6 bases). The length of the CDR3 is 16 residues. The germline CDR1 and CDR2 sequences are ENHRY and SYGVKD. V gave up 4 bases and J gave up 6 bases, with 21 bases separating them. The CDR3: CAISGHRVQGTNGYTF. The CDR3 bases are TGTGCCATCAGTGGGCACAGGGTGCAAGGGACTAATGGCTACACCTTC.

The chain links TRBV5-1 to TRBJ2-2, with 8 bases matching TRBD2. The V gene end was trimmed by 4 bases and the J gene end by 4 bases; junction bases not matched to a gene: 3. Germline CDR1 SGHRS, CDR2 YFSETQ. CDR3 length equals 14 residues. In DNA, the CDR3 is TGCGCCAGCAGCATCGGACTAGCCACCGGGGAGCTGTTTTTT. Its translation: CASSIGLATGELFF.

J is TRBJ2-7 and V is TRBV19, with TRBD1 identical over 11 bases. J lost 2 bases, V lost 4 bases, and 7 bases had no gene match. Per the germline V gene, CDR1 is LNHDA and CDR2 is SQIVND (reference sequence). The CDR3 extends over 16 amino acids. CDR3 sequence (DNA): TGTGCCAGTAGTACTCCGGGACAGGGGGTGGCCTACGAGCAGTACTTC. Its translation: CASSTPGQGVAYEQYF.

CDR3 protein: CASTRRKGGQTEAFF. The CDR3 bases are TGTGCCAGCACTCGGCGGAAGGGGGGGCAGACTGAAGCTTTCTTT. The gene calls are TRBV6-6 and TRBJ1-1; D may be TRBD1 (6 bases). V shed 7 bases and J shed 5 bases, with 20 bases lying between them. Germline V gives CDR1 MNHNY, CDR2 SVGAGI (reference sequence). The CDR3 extends over 15 amino acids.

This chain joins TRBV2 and TRBJ2-5, with TRBD1 matching 7 bases. Germline V gene data show CDR1 as SNHLY and CDR2 as FYNNEI. This CDR3 spans 15 amino acids. The V and J ends lost 4 bases and 1 base, in that order; junction bases with no gene match: 6. The CDR3, as DNA: TGTGCCAGCAGTGCTATCGGACAGGTCCAAGAGACCCAGTACTTC. This translates into CASSAIGQVQETQYF.

This chain connects TRBV27 to TRBJ1-1, with a possible D match to TRBD1 (6 bases). The CDR3 length is 15 residues. V was trimmed by 5 bases and J by 0 bases, leaving 13 bases between them. CDR1 is MNHEY and CDR2 is SMNVEV in the germline V gene (reference sequence). The CDR3 DNA reads TGTGCCAGCAGTCGCGGACAGACATTGAACACTGAAGCTTTCTTT. Translated: CASSRGQTLNTEAFF.

The V call is TRBV5-6, the J call TRBJ2-3; TRBD2 agrees at 14 bases. CDR3 length: 13 residues. CDR1 and CDR2 from the germline V gene are SGHDT and YYEEEE. Trimming took 8 bases from V and 7 from J; bases not matched to a gene: 3. CDR3 nucleotide sequence: TGTGCCAGTGGACTAGCGGGGGGAAATACGCAGTATTTT. Its protein is CASGLAGGNTQYF.

The genes are TRBV6-5 and TRBJ2-1, with D tentatively TRBD1 (5 bases). Germline CDR1 reads MNHEY; CDR2 reads SVGAGI. Trimming cost V 4 bases and J 7 bases, with 14 bases left between them. The CDR3 runs 14 residues. CDR3 coding DNA: TGTGCCAGCAGTTTTTTGCAGGGTATGAATGAGCAGTTCTTC. It translates to CASSFLQGMNEQFF.

The genes are TRBV27 and TRBJ2-2; 8 bases match TRBD2. CDR3 length: 18 amino acids. V lost 4 bases, J lost 6 bases, and 16 bases stayed unmatched. Germline loops: CDR1 MNHEY, CDR2 SMNVEV (reference sequence). For the CDR3, the DNA is TGTGCCAGCAGTTCCCCGGGACTAGTAGGGGGGGTAGCCGGGGAGCTGTTTTTT. Its protein is CASSSPGLVGGVAGELFF.

This clone came up a few times. The V and J genes are TRBV7-8 and TRBJ1-2; tentative D call: TRBD1 (5 bases). This CDR3 is built from 14 residues. V was cut by 1 base and J by 4 bases, with 10 bases left in between. Germline V gene lookup returns CDR1 SGHVS and CDR2 FQNEAQ. The chain's CDR3 is CASSLVSGGYGYTF. The CDR3 nucleotides are TGTGCCAGCAGCTTAGTGAGCGGGGGCTATGGCTACACCTTC.

The table lists this clone with a count of one. The chain couples TRBV6-5 to TRBJ2-1, with 8 nucleotides matching TRBD1. J lost 7 bases, V lost 5 bases, and 7 bases had no gene match. The germline CDR1 and CDR2 sequences are MNHEY and SVGAGI. This CDR3 comprises 14 residues. CDR3 DNA: TGTGCCAGCAGTCCCGGACAGGGTGGAAATGAGCAGTTCTTC. Amino acids: CASSPGQGGNEQFF.

The CDR3 DNA reads TGTGCCACCAGCAGAGATCTGACAGAGTATTGGGGCTACACCTTC. Translating it yields CATSRDLTEYWGYTF. The J gene is TRBJ1-2, the V gene TRBV15; D is possibly TRBD1 (5 bases). V was pared by 0 bases and J by 8 bases, with 16 bases between. The CDR3 has 15 amino acids. Germline assignment: CDR1 LNHNV and CDR2 YYDKDF (reference sequence). Based on the CDR3 plus reference TRBV15 and TRBJ1-2, the full variable domain is DAMVIQNPRYQVTQFGKPVTLSCSQTLNHNVMYWYQQKSSQAPKLLFHYYDKDFNNEADTPDNFQSRRPNTSFCFLDIRSPGLGDTAMYLCATSRDLTEYWGYTFGSGTRLTVV.

The chain is built from TRBV5-5 and TRBJ1-4, with 7 nucleotides matching TRBD1. Germline loops: CDR1 SGHKS, CDR2 YYEKEE (reference sequence). The CDR3 has 15 amino acids. V trimming: 4 bases; J trimming: 5 bases; junction bases outside the gene matches: 8. The CDR3 reads CASSLRTGGNEKLFF. The CDR3 DNA reads as TGTGCCAGCAGCCTCCGGACAGGTGGGAATGAAAAACTGTTTTTT.

This chain joins TRBV7-6 and TRBJ2-3, with 8 bases fitting TRBD2. The CDR3 length is 16 residues. CDR1 is SGHVS and CDR2 is FNYEAQ in the germline V gene. V lost 1 base and J lost 3; bases outside the gene matches: 6. The CDR3 nucleotides read TGTGCCAGCAGCTTAGGGAGCGGGGGCCCGACAGATACGCAGTATTTT. This sequence encodes CASSLGSGGPTDTQYF.

The chain recombines TRBV18 with TRBJ2-3, with 9 bases lining up with TRBD2. Trimming at V came to 0 bases and at J to 7 bases, leaving 8 bases not matched to a gene. Germline V gene data show CDR1 as KGHSH and CDR2 as LQKENI. This CDR3 contains 16 residues. CDR3 sequence reads: CASSPPASAGGYTQYF. CDR3 DNA sequence: TGTGCCAGCTCACCACCGGCTTCGGCGGGGGGGTATACGCAGTATTTT.

The sample holds one count of this clone. The chain recombines TRBV14 with TRBJ1-3; D not certain. This CDR3 has 16 amino acids. The V and J ends lost 5 bases and 0 bases respectively, with 14 bases between them. Looked up from germline, CDR1 is SGHDN and CDR2 is FVKESK. CDR3 DNA: TGTGCCAGCAGCACCGGGATTAAATTCTCTGGAAACACCATATATTTT. It specifies CASSTGIKFSGNTIYF. The whole variable domain, remainder taken from reference TRBV14 and TRBJ1-3, is EAGVTQFPSHSVIEKGQTVTLRCDPISGHDNLYWYRRVMGKEIKFLLHFVKESKQDESGMPNNRFLAERTGGTYSTLKVQPAELEDSGVYFCASSTGIKFSGNTIYFGEGSWLTVV.

V is TRBV5-4 and J is TRBJ1-3; TRBD1 matches 8 bases. This CDR3 comprises 16 residues. From germline, CDR1 is SGHNT and CDR2 YYREEE (reference sequence). With V trimmed by 2 bases and J by 0 bases, 4 bases remained unmatched. The DNA of the CDR3 is TGTGCCAGCAGCTTCGGGACAGGCTTCTCTGGAAACACCATATATTTT. The encoded protein is CASSFGTGFSGNTIYF.